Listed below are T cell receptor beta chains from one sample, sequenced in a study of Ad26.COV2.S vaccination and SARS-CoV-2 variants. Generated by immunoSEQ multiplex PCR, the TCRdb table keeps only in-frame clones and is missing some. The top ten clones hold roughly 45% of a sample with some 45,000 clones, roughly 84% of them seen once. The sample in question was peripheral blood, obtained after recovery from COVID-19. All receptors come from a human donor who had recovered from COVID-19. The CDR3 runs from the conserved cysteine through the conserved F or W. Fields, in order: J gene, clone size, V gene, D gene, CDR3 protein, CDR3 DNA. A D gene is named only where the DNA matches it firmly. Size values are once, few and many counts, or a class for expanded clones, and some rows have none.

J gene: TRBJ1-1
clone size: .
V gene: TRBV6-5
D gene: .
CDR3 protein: CASTPWRDTEAFF
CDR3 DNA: TGTGCCAGCACCCCTTGGAGGGACACTGAAGCTTTCTTT

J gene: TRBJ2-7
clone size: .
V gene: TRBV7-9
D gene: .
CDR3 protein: CASSLVGRSTYEQYF
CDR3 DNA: TGTGCCAGCAGCTTAGTTGGGCGATCTACCTACGAGCAGTACTTC

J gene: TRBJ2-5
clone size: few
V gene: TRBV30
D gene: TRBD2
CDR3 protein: CAWSLGSGGGQETQYF
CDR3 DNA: TGTGCCTGGAGTCTCGGAAGCGGGGGGGGTCAAGAGACCCAGTACTTC

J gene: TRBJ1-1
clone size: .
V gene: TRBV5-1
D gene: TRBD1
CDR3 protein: CASSSDGQGNTEAFF
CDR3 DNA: TGCGCCAGCAGCTCTGACGGACAGGGGAACACTGAAGCTTTCTTT

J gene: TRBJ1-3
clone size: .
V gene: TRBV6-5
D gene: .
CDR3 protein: CASRGSGNTIYF
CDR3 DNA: TGTGCCAGCAGGGGTTCTGGAAACACCATATATTTT

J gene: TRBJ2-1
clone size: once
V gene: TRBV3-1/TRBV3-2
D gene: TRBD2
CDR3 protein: CASSQDYPGLDYNEQFF
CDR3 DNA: TGTGCCAGCAGCCAAGATTATCCAGGACTAGATTACAATGAGCAGTTCTTC

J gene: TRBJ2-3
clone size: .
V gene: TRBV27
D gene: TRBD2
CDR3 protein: CASSPTWLAGGLIDTQYF
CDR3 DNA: TGTGCCAGCAGCCCCACGTGGCTAGCGGGGGGGCTAATAGATACGCAGTATTTT

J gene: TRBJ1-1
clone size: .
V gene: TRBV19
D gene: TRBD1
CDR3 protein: CASSIQTGGEWNTEAFF
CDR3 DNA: TGTGCCAGTAGTATCCAGACAGGGGGCGAGTGGAACACTGAAGCTTTCTTT

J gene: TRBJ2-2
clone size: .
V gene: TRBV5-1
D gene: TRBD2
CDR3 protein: CASSLMAGENTGELFF
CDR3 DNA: TGCGCCAGCAGCTTGATGGCGGGAGAAAACACCGGGGAGCTGTTTTTT

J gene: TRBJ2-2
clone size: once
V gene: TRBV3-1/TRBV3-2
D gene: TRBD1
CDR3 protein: CASSYGQGETGELFF
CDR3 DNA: TGTGCCAGCAGCTATGGACAGGGGGAAACCGGGGAGCTGTTTTTT

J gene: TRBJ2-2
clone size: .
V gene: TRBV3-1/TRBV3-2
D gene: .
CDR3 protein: CASSQDRTSARELFF
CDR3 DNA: TGTGCCAGCAGCCAAGATCGGACGTCAGCCCGGGAGCTGTTTTTT

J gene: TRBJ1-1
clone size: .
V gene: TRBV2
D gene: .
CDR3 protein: CASSVGGAMRNTEAFF
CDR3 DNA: TGTGCCAGCAGTGTGGGAGGGGCCATGCGGAACACTGAAGCTTTCTTT

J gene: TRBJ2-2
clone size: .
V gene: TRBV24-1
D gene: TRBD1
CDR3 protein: CATSDSYGQVNTGELFF
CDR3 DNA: TGTGCCACCAGTGATTCGTATGGACAGGTCAACACCGGGGAGCTGTTTTTT

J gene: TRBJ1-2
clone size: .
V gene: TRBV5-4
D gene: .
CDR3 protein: CASSLAATYHGYTF
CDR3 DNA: TGTGCCAGCAGCTTGGCAGCTACCTATCATGGCTACACCTTC

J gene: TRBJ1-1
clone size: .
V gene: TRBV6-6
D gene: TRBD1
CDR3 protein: CATGQGTEAFF
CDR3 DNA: TGTGCCACTGGACAGGGGACTGAAGCTTTCTTT

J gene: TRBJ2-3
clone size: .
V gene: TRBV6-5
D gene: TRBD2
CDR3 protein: CASSRTSGTQYF
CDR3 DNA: TGTGCCAGCAGTAGGACTAGCGGGACGCAGTATTTT

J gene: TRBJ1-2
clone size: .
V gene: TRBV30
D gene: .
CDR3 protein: CASQGRGDGYTF
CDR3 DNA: TGTGCCTCCCAAGGGAGAGGGGACGGCTACACCTTC

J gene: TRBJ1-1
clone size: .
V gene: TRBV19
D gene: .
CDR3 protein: CASSLDRNTEAFF
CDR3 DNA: TGTGCCAGTAGTCTGGACAGGAACACTGAAGCTTTCTTT

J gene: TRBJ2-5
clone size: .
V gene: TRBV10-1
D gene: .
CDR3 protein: CASSEGTGRGETQYF
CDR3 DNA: TGCGCCAGCAGTGAGGGGACTGGGAGAGGGGAGACCCAGTACTTC

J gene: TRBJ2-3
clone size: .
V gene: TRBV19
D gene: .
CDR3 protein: CASLRGGSDTQYF
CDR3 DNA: TGTGCCAGTCTGAGAGGGGGGTCAGATACGCAGTATTTT

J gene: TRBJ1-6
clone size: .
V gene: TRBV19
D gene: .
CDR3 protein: CATHSARGRFLF
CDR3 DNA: TGTGCCACCCACTCCGCCAGGGGACGGTTTCTTTTT

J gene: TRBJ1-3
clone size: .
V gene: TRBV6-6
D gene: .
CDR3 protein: CASRDGSGNTIYF
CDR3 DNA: TGTGCCAGCAGAGACGGCTCTGGAAACACCATATATTTT

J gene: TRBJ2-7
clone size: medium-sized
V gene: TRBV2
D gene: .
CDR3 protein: CASSEGPSSHYEQYF
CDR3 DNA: TGTGCCAGCAGTGAGGGACCCTCTTCCCACTACGAGCAGTACTTC

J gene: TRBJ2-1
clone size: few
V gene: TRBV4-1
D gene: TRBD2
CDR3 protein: CASSQDSSGGYNEQFF
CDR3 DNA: TGCGCCAGCAGCCAAGATTCTAGCGGGGGTTACAATGAGCAGTTCTTC

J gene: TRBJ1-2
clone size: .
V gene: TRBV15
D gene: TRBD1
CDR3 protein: CATSRLRTGDGYTF
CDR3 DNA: TGTGCCACCAGCAGATTAAGAACAGGGGACGGCTACACCTTC

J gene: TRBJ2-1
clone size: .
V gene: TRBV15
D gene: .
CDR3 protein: CATSRDSPGVREQFF
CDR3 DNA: TGTGCCACCAGCAGAGATTCCCCGGGAGTGCGTGAGCAGTTCTTC

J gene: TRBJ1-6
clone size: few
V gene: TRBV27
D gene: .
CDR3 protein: CASSSWTLDGGNSPLHF
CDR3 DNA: TGTGCCAGCAGTTCCTGGACTCTGGACGGCGGTAATTCACCCCTCCACTTT